Listed here are 26 T cell receptor beta chains from one sample, sequenced in a study of CD8+CD57+ T cells in acquired aplastic anemia. Whoever was chosen for sequencing had shown CD8+CD57+ cell expansion by flow cytometry. The study profiled TCR beta VDJ and CDR3 using genomic DNA as template. MiXCR, run by TCRdb on the reads, gives a single entry per CDR3 protein. The repertoire holds 310,000 or so distinct CDR3 sequences, with 50% to 65% as singletons. Sequencing used sorted CD4+, CD8+, or CD8+CD57+ T cells (not recorded which) from PBMCs. Receptors were obtained from a human donor with aplastic anemia.

This chain links TRBV24-1 with TRBJ2-3, with 11 bases aligning to TRBD2. CDR3 length equals 19 residues. The germline V gene encodes CDR1 KGHDR and CDR2 SFDVKD. The junction had 8 bases not matched to a gene; V was cut back by 0 bases and J by 1 base. The CDR3 is CATSDLQGLAGGRTDTQYF. As DNA, the CDR3 is TGTGCCACCAGTGATTTGCAGGGGCTAGCGGGAGGACGCACAGATACGCAGTATTTT.

In this sample, this clonotype turned up a few times. J is TRBJ2-7 and V is TRBV7-9; D is ambiguous. V was trimmed by 4 bases and J by 3 bases, leaving 10 bases between them. CDR3 length: 13 amino acids. CDR1 and CDR2 (germline): SEHNR, FQNEAQ (reference sequence). The CDR3 region has the DNA TGTGCCAGCAGCTCCGGACCGAACTACGAGCAGTACTTC. Residues: CASSSGPNYEQYF.

The chain employs TRBV15 and TRBJ1-1, with D unresolved. Germline CDR1 is LNHNV and CDR2 is YYDKDF (reference sequence). V dropped 3 bases and J dropped 3 bases, with 11 bases sitting between them. This CDR3 has 14 amino acids. CDR3 in DNA: TGTGCCACCAGCAGTGGGGTCCCAGACACTGAAGCTTTCTTT. Its translation is CATSSGVPDTEAFF.

This clonotype was detected a few times. The V and J genes are TRBV10-3 and TRBJ2-7, with D perhaps matching TRBD1 (6 bases). Germline V lookup: CDR1 ENHRY, CDR2 SYGVKD. The germline V and J ends were trimmed by 0 bases and 6 bases, with 18 bases remaining between them. The CDR3 is 16 residues long. The CDR3 sequence is CAISESGMGRTAEQYF. The CDR3 coding sequence is TGTGCCATCAGTGAGTCGGGGATGGGACGGACAGCCGAGCAGTACTTC.

This chain uses TRBV6-1 with TRBJ2-5, with D tentatively TRBD1 (5 bases). CDR3 length equals 14 residues. The ends were cut back, 7 bases at V and 2 bases at J, with 14 bases in the middle. The V gene's germline CDR1 is MNHNS and CDR2 SASEGT. The CDR3 protein is CASTPAQGQETQYF. In nucleotides, the CDR3 is TGTGCCAGCACCCCTGCCCAGGGACAAGAGACCCAGTACTTC.

The chain joins TRBV5-1 to TRBJ1-2; perhaps TRBD1 as D (5 bases). The CDR3 is made up of 15 amino acids. With 0 bases removed from V and 8 bases from J, the gap between germline ends came to 17 bases. Germline assignment: CDR1 SGHRS and CDR2 YFSETQ. This CDR3 is CASSLGTSDRGGYTF. The CDR3 coding sequence is TGCGCCAGCAGCTTGGGTACTTCTGACCGGGGGGGCTACACCTTC.

The chain has TRBV7-2 and TRBJ2-1; a weak D match, TRBD2 (7 bases). This CDR3 region has 15 residues. Germline loops: CDR1 SGHTA, CDR2 FQGNSA. Trimming removed 4 bases at V and 0 bases at J, with 10 bases between. The CDR3 DNA sequence: TGTGCCAGCAGCTCCGGGGGGCGCTCCTACAATGAGCAGTTCTTC. Amino acid sequence: CASSSGGRSYNEQFF.

The chain has TRBV19 and TRBJ2-1, with 7 bases matching TRBD1. There are 14 residues in the CDR3. The germline CDR1 and CDR2 sequences are LNHDA and SQIVND (reference sequence). Trimming removed 5 bases from V and 11 bases from J; junction bases left unmatched: 12. The CDR3 reads CASSFRGTEKKQFF. CDR3 DNA sequence: TGTGCCAGTAGTTTCAGGGGGACGGAGAAAAAGCAGTTCTTC.

This clonotype was found many times. V usage is TRBV27 and J usage is TRBJ2-7; the D gene is possibly TRBD1 (6 bases). CDR1 is MNHEY, CDR2 SMNVEV, per germline (reference sequence). The length of the CDR3 is 12 residues. The germline V and J ends were trimmed by 5 bases and 12 bases, with 17 bases remaining between them. The CDR3: CASSGTPGVLYF. The CDR3 bases are TGTGCCAGCAGTGGGACCCCAGGGGTCTTGTACTTC.

J is TRBJ2-1 and V is TRBV7-3; D unclear. Per the germline V gene, CDR1 is SGHTA and CDR2 is FQGTGA. This CDR3 is built from 17 residues. Trimming stripped 2 bases from V and 3 bases from J, with 17 bases between. DNA of the CDR3: TGTGCCAGCAGCTTACGCGCGGACGTATACCTCTACAATGAGCAGTTCTTC. Protein: CASSLRADVYLYNEQFF.

In its sample, this clonotype was seen many times. V gene TRBV6-1 combines with J gene TRBJ2-7, with D hard to call. Trimming removed 2 bases from V and 3 bases from J, with 14 bases in between. From germline, CDR1 is MNHNS and CDR2 SASEGT. This CDR3 is built from 15 residues. CDR3 region: CASSESLFPGYEQYF. The CDR3 DNA sequence: TGTGCCAGCAGTGAATCCCTTTTCCCAGGCTACGAGCAGTACTTC.

The rearrangement uses TRBV20-1 and TRBJ1-2; D may be TRBD1 (6 bases). Germline CDR1 reads DFQATT; CDR2 reads SNEGSKA (reference sequence). There are 11 residues in the CDR3. V lost 8 bases, J lost 4 bases, and 11 bases lay in between. The CDR3 spells CSKDSIYGYTF. Written as DNA, the CDR3 is TGCAGTAAGGACAGCATCTATGGCTACACCTTC.

The genes are TRBV19 and TRBJ1-1; TRBD1 might be the D (5 bases). The CDR3 length is 15 residues. With 7 bases removed from V and 0 bases from J, the gap between germline ends came to 15 bases. The germline V gene encodes CDR1 LNHDA and CDR2 SQIVND (reference sequence). The CDR3 protein is CASKEQGSMNTEAFF. CDR3 sequence (DNA): TGTGCCAGTAAGGAGCAGGGATCTATGAACACTGAAGCTTTCTTT.

This clonotype came up many times. The chain links TRBV11-2 to TRBJ2-5; D is unclear. V shed 7 bases and J shed 7 bases, with 19 bases lying between them. This CDR3 has 14 amino acids. The germline CDR1 and CDR2 sequences are SGHAT and FQNNGV. The CDR3 nucleotides are TGTGCCAGCAAAGCGACTGGGCAAGACGTGACCCAGTACTTC. Translating it yields CASKATGQDVTQYF.

The J gene is TRBJ2-1, the V gene TRBV12-3 or TRBV12-4; D is unresolved. Between the trimmed V and J ends, which lost 6 bases and 8 bases, there was a span of 14 bases. There are 13 residues in the CDR3. DNA of the CDR3: TGTGCCAGCAGCTCGTCTAGTGGGGATGAGCAGTTCTTC. This encodes CASSSSSGDEQFF.

The rearrangement joins TRBV24-1 to TRBJ1-5; D not resolved. Germline lookup yields CDR1 KGHDR and CDR2 SFDVKD. Trimming stripped 7 bases from V and 0 bases from J, with 6 bases between. The CDR3 covers 13 residues. CDR3 in amino acids: CATSAVSNQPQHF. The CDR3 bases are TGTGCCACCAGCGCTGTTAGCAATCAGCCCCAGCATTTT.

This rearrangement joins TRBV20-1 to TRBJ2-3; 8 bases map to TRBD2. Looked up from germline, CDR1 is DFQATT and CDR2 is SNEGSKA (reference sequence). The junction had 5 bases not matched to a gene; V was cut back by 4 bases and J by 5 bases. The CDR3 is 13 residues long. The CDR3 DNA reads as TGCAGTGCTACGGACGGGAGGGGAGATACGCAGTATTTT. Translating it yields CSATDGRGDTQYF.

V usage is TRBV2 and J usage is TRBJ2-7; no clear D. Germline V lookup: CDR1 SNHLY, CDR2 FYNNEI. The V end lost 7 bases, the J end lost 2 bases, and 15 bases lay between the germline ends. This CDR3 spans 14 amino acids. The CDR3 reads CASTDSGGTYEQYF. The CDR3 nucleotides read TGTGCCAGCACCGACTCGGGTGGGACCTACGAGCAGTACTTC.

The sample holds a few counts of this clonotype. J is TRBJ1-2 and V is TRBV28; no clear D gene. Germline CDR1 is MDHEN and CDR2 is SYDVKM. V lost 11 bases and J 8 bases, leaving 12 bases between the germline ends. The length of the CDR3 is 10 residues. The chain's CDR3 is CASRGKGYTF. For the CDR3, the DNA is TGTGCCTCCCGGGGTAAGGGCTACACCTTC.

This clonotype occurred many times. J is TRBJ2-1 and V is TRBV5-1; 10 positions match TRBD1. The CDR3 is 15 residues long. The J segment lost 5 bases and the V segment lost 5 bases, leaving 7 bases of the junction unmatched. The V gene's germline CDR1 is SGHRS and CDR2 YFSETQ. The CDR3 DNA is TGCGCCAGCAGGCCCTGGGACAGGGGAAACAATGAGCAGTTCTTC. Protein product: CASRPWDRGNNEQFF.

The chain has TRBV2 and TRBJ2-3; D ambiguous. This CDR3 is 14 amino acids long. CDR1 SNHLY and CDR2 FYNNEI come from the germline V gene. The V end was cut by 6 bases, the J end by 2 bases, with 12 bases between. CDR3 sequence: CASRTLPITDTQYF. The CDR3 bases are TGTGCCAGCAGGACTCTCCCCATCACAGATACGCAGTATTTT.

The chain carries TRBV5-5 and TRBJ2-7; D is uncertain. This CDR3 region has 13 residues. V was trimmed by 4 bases and J by 3 bases, leaving 11 bases between them. Per the germline V gene, CDR1 is SGHKS and CDR2 is YYEKEE (reference sequence). CDR3 sequence reads: CASSLDQRYEQYF. CDR3 bases: TGTGCCAGCAGCCTGGACCAGCGCTACGAGCAGTACTTC. Supplemented by reference TRBV5-5 and TRBJ2-7, the full variable domain reads DAGVTQSPTHLIKTRGQQVTLRCSPISGHKSVSWYQQVLGQGPQFIFQYYEKEERGRGNFPDRFSARQFPNYSSELNVNALLLGDSALYLCASSLDQRYEQYFGPGTRLTVT.

The chain is built from TRBV7-8 and TRBJ2-7, with D possibly matching TRBD2 (7 bases). From germline, CDR1 is SGHVS and CDR2 FQNEAQ. The CDR3 is 15 residues long. V dropped 2 bases and J dropped 2 bases, with 13 bases sitting between them. CDR3 region: CASSLQNGGPYEQYF. The CDR3 nucleotides read TGTGCCAGCAGCTTACAGAACGGGGGGCCCTACGAGCAGTACTTC.

The chain is built from TRBV19 and TRBJ1-6, with D unclear. This CDR3 comprises 17 residues. V was clipped by 3 bases and J by 5 bases, with 17 bases between them. Germline V gene sequence: CDR1 LNHDA, CDR2 SQIVND (reference sequence). The CDR3 reads CASSIFGVPGDNSPLHF. DNA of the CDR3: TGTGCCAGTAGTATCTTCGGGGTCCCTGGGGATAATTCACCCCTCCACTTT. The complete variable domain, with remaining parts taken from reference TRBV19 and TRBJ1-6, reads DGGITQSPKYLFRKEGQNVTLSCEQNLNHDAMYWYRQDPGQGLRLIYYSQIVNDFQKGDIAEGYSVSREKKESFPLTVTSAQKNPTAFYLCASSIFGVPGDNSPLHFGNGTRLTVT.

J is TRBJ2-1 and V is TRBV5-1, with a weak D call TRBD2 (5 bases). Deletions cut 4 bases from V and 8 bases from J, with 16 bases between. Per the germline V gene, CDR1 is SGHRS and CDR2 is YFSETQ. CDR3 length equals 14 residues. CDR3 coding DNA: TGCGCCAGCAGCAGGGAGACCGGCCCCCATGAGCAGTTCTTC. Translating gives CASSRETGPHEQFF.

This chain connects TRBV7-6 to TRBJ1-4; weak D call: TRBD1 (5 bases). Germline values: CDR1 SGHVS, CDR2 FNYEAQ. The CDR3 consists of 15 residues. Trimming shortened V by 2 bases and J by 7 bases, and 14 bases separated the two germline ends. The CDR3 DNA reads TGTGCCAGCAGCTTACGACTGGGGCAGGGTGAAAAACTGTTTTTT. It translates to CASSLRLGQGEKLFF.